The 27 T cell receptor beta chains below all came from one sample that was sequenced in a study of cytomegalovirus exposure and HLA in healthy donors. PCR was performed using 60 Vbeta and 13 Jbeta primers. TCRdb's copy holds only in-frame clones and misses some; the assay was immunoSEQ multiplex PCR. Seen here are 45,000 to 70,000 clones, nearly 85% observed once, and the top ten hold around 1.6%. Sequenced material: PBMCs. The receptors were gathered from a young man in good health and CMV-seronegative.

J is TRBJ2-5 and V is TRBV6-5; 7 bases are shared with TRBD2. The CDR3 runs 15 residues. The V and J ends lost 0 bases and 5 bases, in that order; junction bases with no gene match: 6. CDR1 is MNHEY and CDR2 is SVGAGI in the germline V gene. Here the CDR3 DNA reads TGTGCCAGCAGTTACTCGCGGGGAGGGCGGGAGACCCAGTACTTC. Its translation: CASSYSRGGRETQYF.

Comment on this clone: At one boundary the junction diverges from the germline segment, which might be a read error. The chain links TRBV5-4 to TRBJ1-2; 7 positions match TRBD1. The CDR3 has 13 amino acids. Per the germline V gene, CDR1 is SGHNT and CDR2 is YYREEE (reference sequence). CDR3 bases: TGTGCCAGCAGTCCTACAGGGGTGGGTGGCCACACCTTC. Translation gives CASSPTGVGGHTF.

The chain couples TRBV28 to TRBJ1-2; 7 positions agree with TRBD1. The CDR3 extends over 14 amino acids. Unmatched junction bases numbered 6, after V lost 6 bases and J lost 2 bases. CDR1 MDHEN and CDR2 SYDVKM come from the germline V gene. The CDR3 sequence: CASSNRGSNYGYTF. The DNA for the CDR3 is TGTGCCAGCAGCAACAGGGGTTCCAACTATGGCTACACCTTC.

The chain links TRBV10-1 to TRBJ2-3; 10 bases agree with TRBD2. Trimming cost V 0 bases and J 13 bases; bases outside gene matches: 13. Per germline, CDR1 WNHNN and CDR2 SYGVQD (reference sequence). The length of the CDR3 is 16 residues. The CDR3 reads CASSESSSGRAYFKYF. CDR3 nucleotide sequence: TGCGCCAGCAGTGAGTCGTCCAGCGGGAGGGCCTATTTCAAGTATTTT.

This clone was detected once. The genes are TRBV5-1 and TRBJ2-2, with TRBD1 matching over 7 bases. The ends lost 5 bases at V and 0 bases at J; junction bases unmatched: 4. The CDR3 sequence is 15 residues long. The germline V gene encodes CDR1 SGHRS and CDR2 YFSETQ. In nucleotides, the CDR3 is TGCGCCAGCAGTCGGACAGGCCCGAACACCGGGGAGCTGTTTTTT. This sequence encodes CASSRTGPNTGELFF.

The V and J genes are TRBV7-9 and TRBJ2-7; D is possibly TRBD1 (6 bases). Between the trimmed V and J ends, which lost 2 bases and 3 bases, there was a span of 14 bases. Germline values: CDR1 SEHNR, CDR2 FQNEAQ (reference sequence). CDR3 length: 15 amino acids. CDR3 residues: CASSLYGRDNYEQYF. The DNA of the CDR3 is TGTGCCAGCAGCTTATACGGCCGGGACAACTACGAGCAGTACTTC.

The CDR3 reads CASSLGGVVSKNIQYF. For the CDR3, the DNA is TGTGCCAGCAGCTTGGGGGGGGTTGTGTCCAAAAACATTCAGTACTTC. The V gene is TRBV5-4, the J gene TRBJ2-4, with D maybe TRBD2 (6 bases). V dropped 0 bases and J dropped 2 bases, with 12 bases sitting between them. The CDR3 sequence is 16 residues long. The germline gives CDR1 SGHNT, CDR2 YYREEE (reference sequence).

This sequence joins TRBV9 and TRBJ2-1; TRBD1 matches at 7 bases. The junction had 3 bases not matched to a gene; V was cut back by 0 bases and J by 0 bases. The CDR3 covers 16 residues. Germline CDR1 is SGDLS and CDR2 is YYNGEE. The CDR3 DNA reads as TGTGCCAGCAGCGTAGGGTCAGGGGGCTCCTACAATGAGCAGTTCTTC. It codes for CASSVGSGGSYNEQFF. Based on the CDR3 plus reference TRBV9 and TRBJ2-1, the full variable domain is DSGVTQTPKHLITATGQRVTLRCSPRSGDLSVYWYQQSLDQGLQFLIQYYNGEERAKGNILERFSAQQFPDLHSELNLSSLELGDSALYFCASSVGSGGSYNEQFFGPGTRLTVL.

The chain recombines TRBV28 with TRBJ1-2; 9 bases are a match to TRBD1. This CDR3 is built from 17 residues. Trimming took 1 base from V and 1 from J; bases not matched to a gene: 7. Germline V lookup: CDR1 MDHEN, CDR2 SYDVKM. CDR3: CASSLSGQGVLNYGYTF. The CDR3 nucleotides read TGTGCCAGCAGTTTATCGGGACAGGGCGTTCTTAACTATGGCTACACCTTC.

This sequence joins TRBV9 and TRBJ1-2, with TRBD1 matching 12 bases. This CDR3 comprises 17 residues. Unmatched junction bases numbered 10, after V lost 3 bases and J lost 4 bases. Germline V lookup: CDR1 SGDLS, CDR2 YYNGEE. The CDR3 spells CASSAMGQGAKGYGYTF. The DNA of the CDR3 is TGTGCCAGCAGCGCCATGGGACAGGGGGCGAAAGGCTATGGCTACACCTTC.

The chain employs TRBV5-4 and TRBJ2-1; the match to TRBD1 covers 8 bases. In germline, CDR1 is SGHNT, CDR2 YYREEE (reference sequence). The ends lost 3 bases at V and 0 bases at J; junction bases unmatched: 5. This CDR3 is built from 16 residues. The CDR3 loop reads CASSSWDRSSYNEQFF. CDR3 sequence (DNA): TGTGCCAGCAGCTCATGGGACAGGAGCTCCTACAATGAGCAGTTCTTC.

V and J are TRBV5-1 and TRBJ2-3; 13 bases are shared with TRBD2. The V segment lost 4 bases and the J segment 0 bases; nucleotides outside the gene matches: 8. From germline, CDR1 is SGHRS and CDR2 YFSETQ. CDR3 size: 18 residues. The DNA of the CDR3 is TGCGCCAGCAGCAGGCGACTAGCGGGGGGATCTAGCACAGATACGCAGTATTTT. Its translation: CASSRRLAGGSSTDTQYF.

This chain joins TRBV6-1 and TRBJ1-5; 7 positions match TRBD1. The CDR3 contains 19 residues. Unmatched junction bases numbered 19, after V lost 3 bases and J lost 5 bases. Germline V gives CDR1 MNHNS, CDR2 SASEGT. The CDR3 sequence is CASSDRRETGKPRDQPQHF. CDR3 DNA sequence: TGTGCCAGCAGTGATAGGAGAGAGACAGGGAAGCCTCGGGATCAGCCCCAGCATTTT.

This chain uses TRBV6-6 with TRBJ2-6, with D perhaps matching TRBD2 (6 bases). The CDR3 extends over 16 amino acids. Between the trimmed V and J ends, which lost 5 bases and 11 bases, there was a span of 22 bases. The germline V gene encodes CDR1 MNHNY and CDR2 SVGAGI (reference sequence). CDR3 sequence reads: CASSTPGTLGTHVLTF. CDR3 DNA sequence: TGTGCCAGCAGTACCCCCGGGACTTTAGGTACCCACGTCCTGACTTTC.

The gene calls are TRBV11-2 and TRBJ2-6, with TRBD1 as a possible D gene (5 bases). Germline CDR1 SGHAT, CDR2 FQNNGV. V was pared by 5 bases and J by 0 bases, with 11 bases between. The CDR3 is 16 amino acids. In DNA form, the CDR3 reads TGTGCCAGCAGCCCGGACACATTCTCTGGGGCCAACGTCCTGACTTTC. It is translated as CASSPDTFSGANVLTF. The full variable domain, in which reference TRBV11-2 and TRBJ2-6 provide the parts outside the CDR3, is EAGVAQSPRYKIIEKRQSVAFWCNPISGHATLYWYQQILGQGPKLLIQFQNNGVVDDSQLPKDRFSAERLKGVDSTLKIQPAKLEDSAVYLCASSPDTFSGANVLTFGAGSRLTVL.

The J gene is TRBJ2-3, the V gene TRBV19; D gene unclear. Germline V gene data show CDR1 as LNHDA and CDR2 as SQIVND (reference sequence). The CDR3 covers 14 residues. V was pared by 6 bases and J by 0 bases, with 10 bases between. The CDR3 DNA sequence: TGTGCCAGTAGCCCTCCAACTAGCACAGATACGCAGTATTTT. Residues: CASSPPTSTDTQYF.

This chain uses TRBV28 with TRBJ1-5; D may be TRBD1 (6 bases). Looked up from germline, CDR1 is MDHEN and CDR2 is SYDVKM. The length of the CDR3 is 11 residues. V dropped 10 bases and J dropped 5 bases, with 9 bases sitting between them. The CDR3 nucleotides read TGTGCCACCAACAGGGATCAGCCCCAGCATTTT. This gives the protein CATNRDQPQHF.

The chain joins TRBV7-2 to TRBJ1-1; no definite D call. Trimming took off 1 base at V and 8 bases at J, with 11 bases between the two ends. CDR3 size: 13 residues. Germline V lookup: CDR1 SGHTA, CDR2 FQGNSA. The CDR3 region has the DNA TGTGCCAGCAGCTTAGTTCGGGAGACGGAAGCTTTCTTT. Translation gives CASSLVRETEAFF. Looking up the rest from reference TRBV7-2 and TRBJ1-1 gives the full variable domain: GAGVSQSPSNKVTEKGKDVELRCDPISGHTALYWYRQSLGQGLEFLIYFQGNSAPDKSGLPSDRFSAERTGGSVSTLTIQRTQQEDSAVYLCASSLVRETEAFFGQGTRLTVV.

The J gene is TRBJ2-2, the V gene TRBV4-3; 8 nucleotides line up with TRBD1. The ends lost 3 bases at V and 7 bases at J; junction bases unmatched: 13. This CDR3 has 17 amino acids. CDR1 is LGHNA and CDR2 is YSLEER in the germline V gene. The CDR3 spells CASSHALGQVEGGELFF. The CDR3 bases are TGCGCCAGCAGCCACGCCCTGGGACAGGTTGAAGGCGGGGAGCTGTTTTTT.

The chain joins TRBV7-9 to TRBJ2-3; 9 bases agree with TRBD2. The germline CDR1 and CDR2 sequences are SEHNR and FQNEAQ (reference sequence). This CDR3 contains 14 residues. Losses at the gene ends were 6 bases for V and 2 bases for J; bases not matched to a gene: 3. The CDR3 loop is CASRTSGFTDTQYF. In DNA form, the CDR3 reads TGTGCCAGCAGAACTAGCGGGTTCACAGATACGCAGTATTTT.

This clone was counted only a few times. J is TRBJ2-7 and V is TRBV11-2; the D gene is possibly TRBD1 (6 bases). The V end was cut by 2 bases, the J end by 3 bases, with 14 bases between. From germline, CDR1 is SGHAT and CDR2 FQNNGV. This CDR3 has 15 amino acids. The CDR3 spells CASSLSQGSYYEQYF. The CDR3 DNA follows: TGTGCCAGCAGCTTATCACAGGGTTCATACTACGAGCAGTACTTC.

The chain links TRBV7-2 to TRBJ1-1; no firm D call. Trimming shortened V by 5 bases and J by 0 bases, and 7 bases separated the two germline ends. From germline, CDR1 is SGHTA and CDR2 FQGNSA. The CDR3 loop spans 13 amino acids. The CDR3 is CASSLELNTEAFF. CDR3 nucleotide sequence: TGTGCCAGCAGCCTCGAGTTGAACACTGAAGCTTTCTTT.

V and J are TRBV5-1 and TRBJ1-2; D is perhaps TRBD1 (6 bases). The CDR3 consists of 14 residues. Trimming took 7 bases from V and 2 from J, leaving 15 bases between them. Germline V gives CDR1 SGHRS, CDR2 YFSETQ. In nucleotides, the CDR3 is TGCGCCAGCCGAGGAAACCAGGGGAACTATGGCTACACCTTC. This codes for CASRGNQGNYGYTF.

The chain is built from TRBV6-5 and TRBJ2-5; tentatively, D is TRBD1 (5 bases). The tail of the sequence fits TRBJ2-7 better, so the J call may be wrong. From germline, CDR1 is MNHEY and CDR2 SVGAGI. This CDR3 is 13 amino acids long. Here the CDR3 reads CASSPWGGYEQYF. For the CDR3, the DNA is TGTGCCAGCAGTCCCTGGGGCGGTTACGAGCAGTACTTC.

V usage is TRBV11-2 and J usage is TRBJ1-2; possibly TRBD1 for D (5 bases). Trimming stripped 2 bases from V and 0 bases from J, with 10 bases between. The CDR3 spans 15 residues. Looked up from germline, CDR1 is SGHAT and CDR2 is FQNNGV. CDR3 in DNA: TGTGCCAGCAGCTTACAGGGAACGGCTAACTATGGCTACACCTTC. The encoded protein is CASSLQGTANYGYTF.

This clone was seen more than once but under ten times. The chain carries TRBV6-6 and TRBJ1-1; D possibly corresponds to TRBD1 (5 bases). The CDR3 sequence is 14 residues long. CDR1 is MNHNY, CDR2 SVGAGI, per germline (reference sequence). Trimming removed 5 bases at V and 0 bases at J, with 10 bases between. In DNA form, the CDR3 reads TGTGCCAGCAGTCGATCAGGGCTGAACACTGAAGCTTTCTTT. Protein sequence: CASSRSGLNTEAFF.

The chain uses TRBV27 and TRBJ2-2; unclear D gene. Germline V lookup: CDR1 MNHEY, CDR2 SMNVEV (reference sequence). V lost 5 bases to trimming and J lost 1 base, with 8 bases between them. CDR3 length equals 14 residues. In DNA, the CDR3 is TGTGCCAGCAGTCGGGTCCAGAACACCGGGGAGCTGTTTTTT. This codes for CASSRVQNTGELFF.